Shown below are 10 T cell receptor beta chains from a single sample sequenced in a study of CD8 T cells in Susac syndrome. RNA totalling about 0.45 to 1 ug underwent reverse transcription with random hexamers. Via MiXCR, TCRdb re-called the immunoSEQ multiplex PCR reads, giving one row per CDR3 protein. The profile shows over 150,000 distinct CDR3 sequences, 95% to 97% of them singletons. The material sequenced was CD4+ T cells from PBMCs. The receptors derive from a human donor with Susac syndrome.

V is TRBV24-1 and J is TRBJ1-2; 10 nucleotides agree with TRBD1. The CDR3 is 15 amino acids. Germline V gene data show CDR1 as KGHDR and CDR2 as SFDVKD. After removal of 4 bases from V and 6 bases from J, the junction contained 7 bases not matched to a gene. Here the CDR3 DNA reads TGTGCCACCAGTGACCCTGGGACAGGGGAGGATGGCTACACCTTC. This gives the protein CATSDPGTGEDGYTF.

V and J are TRBV30 and TRBJ1-1, with 8 bases fitting TRBD1. The germline V gene has CDR1 GTSNPN and CDR2 SVGIG (reference sequence). CDR3 size: 14 residues. V shed 3 bases, J shed 1 base, and the junction held 4 bases outside the gene matches. The CDR3 DNA is TGTGCCTGGAGCAGGGGGCCCGGGAACACTGAAGCTTTCTTT. Its translation is CAWSRGPGNTEAFF.

The chain couples TRBV6-1 to TRBJ1-2; 7 nucleotides align to TRBD1. Germline CDR1 and CDR2: MNHNS and SASEGT. Germline trimming cut 6 bases from V and 3 bases from J; bases unmatched to any gene: 7. This CDR3 is built from 14 residues. CDR3 protein: CASSVDREYYGYTF. In DNA form, the CDR3 reads TGTGCCAGCAGCGTCGACAGGGAATACTATGGCTACACCTTC.

The CDR3 DNA sequence: TGCAGTGTCGAGGGGGTAGCGGAATACAATGAGCAGTTCTTC. This codes for CSVEGVAEYNEQFF. The chain has TRBV20-1 and TRBJ2-1, with D perhaps given as TRBD1 or TRBD2 (6 bases each). The length of the CDR3 is 14 residues. Trimming shortened V by 7 bases and J by 4 bases, and 17 bases separated the two germline ends. Per germline, CDR1 DFQATT and CDR2 SNEGSKA (reference sequence).

This rearrangement joins TRBV4-2 to TRBJ2-1, with D possibly matching TRBD2 (6 bases). Germline V CDR1 and CDR2: LGHNA, YNFKEQ. Trimming removed 3 bases from V and 6 bases from J, with 15 bases in between. The CDR3 totals 15 residues. The CDR3 DNA sequence: TGTGCCAGCAGCCAGCAGGGAGGCTATGCCAATGAGCAGTTCTTC. Encoded protein: CASSQQGGYANEQFF.

The chain couples TRBV6-2 or TRBV6-3 to TRBJ2-1, with a tentative D call TRBD2 (6 bases). V gave up 6 bases and J gave up 0 bases, with 15 bases separating them. The CDR3 extends over 16 amino acids. CDR1 is MNHEY, CDR2 SVGEGT, per germline. The chain's CDR3 is CASSYGGRSSYNEQFF. DNA of the CDR3: TGTGCCAGCAGCTATGGAGGGAGGAGCTCCTACAATGAGCAGTTCTTC.

The chain joins TRBV12-3 or TRBV12-4 to TRBJ1-2; D gene uncertain. The CDR3 sequence is 14 residues long. V lost 1 base, J lost 6 bases, and 12 bases lay in between. The CDR3 DNA is TGTGCCAGCAGTTTAGAGGTTTCAGTTAATGGCTACACCTTC. As protein: CASSLEVSVNGYTF.

The CDR3 reads CASRPTGQGYNEQFF. Written as DNA, the CDR3 is TGTGCCAGCCGCCCAACGGGACAGGGGTACAATGAGCAGTTCTTC. This sequence joins TRBV25-1 and TRBJ2-1, with 10 bases identical to TRBD1. J lost 4 bases, V lost 8 bases, and 8 bases had no gene match. The CDR3 extends over 15 amino acids. CDR1 and CDR2 (germline): MGHDK, SYGVNS.

The chain combines TRBV30 with TRBJ2-3; TRBD2 is a possible D gene (5 bases). This CDR3 region has 13 residues. Between the trimmed V and J ends, which lost 4 bases and 6 bases, there was a span of 14 bases. Germline assignment: CDR1 GTSNPN and CDR2 SVGIG (reference sequence). The CDR3 reads CAWNPKRTDTQYF. CDR3 nucleotide sequence: TGTGCCTGGAACCCCAAGAGGACTGATACGCAGTATTTT.

The chain is built from TRBV27 and TRBJ1-1, with a tentative D call TRBD1 (5 bases). The CDR3 consists of 17 residues. From germline, CDR1 is MNHEY and CDR2 SMNVEV (reference sequence). V lost 3 bases and J lost 5, with 22 bases in between. The CDR3 is CASSFEGFRVRGTEAFF. The DNA of the CDR3 is TGTGCCAGCAGTTTTGAGGGCTTCAGGGTGAGAGGGACTGAAGCTTTCTTT.